The T cell receptor beta chain described here comes from a study of cytomegalovirus exposure and HLA in healthy donors (dated by TCRdb to the late 2010s). Looking at the study overall: In an earlier analysis of under 750 of the donors, 250 to 300 Gb of sequence data and some 120 million unique TCR beta sequences from roughly 200 million T cells were reported. Approximately 330 gigabases of sequencing data and around 80 million unique TCR sequences made up an early release that covered around 640 HLA-typed donors. Among the roughly 390 genotyped donors, around 81% belonged to the genetic ancestry cluster associated with self-reported Caucasian donors. The study aimed to test whether cataloging public T cell receptors could reveal signatures of past pathogen exposure. The study profiled the T cell repertoires of 550 to 700 subjects by immunosequencing and related them to cytomegalovirus serostatus. Besides the first cohort of 666 subjects, a separate validation cohort made up of 120 different subjects was used. To predict cytomegalovirus infection status, the study brought together high-throughput TCR immunosequencing, statistical association of individual TCRs with disease status, and machine learning. In a later analysis, previously published TCR beta repertoires from 550 to 750 donors were re-analyzed and high-resolution HLA genotyping was added so that TCR occurrence patterns could be studied. The later analysis used no new phenotypic data to find candidate immune exposures, relying instead on TCR beta sequences and their occurrence across donors. To decide whether each TCR beta V gene segment behaved as functional or pseudogenic, an earlier analysis of fewer than 750 of the donors relied on high-throughput TCR beta sequencing. Alongside the repertoire data, information on donor age, sex, ethnicity and CMV serostatus was compiled. A later genetic analysis took genome-wide SNP genotypes for about 60% of the roughly 670 donors and used that subset as a discovery cohort. All discovery cohort repertoires had been generated on a single sequencing platform. Both class I and class II loci were covered by HLA typing, at four-digit resolution. The number of typed donors differed by locus: about 620-630 for A, B, C, DRB1 and DQB1; roughly 510 for DQA1; fewer than 610 for DPA1; and some 450 for DPB1. Roughly five DR-DQ haplotypes were handled as single units for association and clustering, since linkage in the cohort was strong. Among several hundred genotyped donors of the cohort, an average of roughly 230,000 unique TCR beta nucleotide sequences was sequenced per donor, of which about 19% were non-productive.

The study at large found these results: In a later analysis, HLA-associated TCR beta chains showed more clonal expansion and lower generation probabilities than non-associated chains that were equally common. Fewer than 20 rarely observed V segments, including chromosome 9 orphons, were excluded from the earlier analysis of some 590 of the donors because counts were too low. A group of highly shared sequence variants was considered likely to be a technical artifact of the sequencing pipeline. A total of roughly 160 TCR beta chains were listed by the study as associated with cytomegalovirus. Most TCR sequences were seen in very few donors, while some public TCRs were found in many individuals. It was suggested by the authors that the approach could potentially be generalized to other disease states and immunological phenotypes. Correlated functional status among segregating V segments might be attributable to linkage disequilibrium, but an unknown experimental factor could not be ruled out. Immune exposure information for the cohort was limited to CMV serostatus. At a false discovery rate of 0.05, a later analysis linked around 17,000 TCR beta sequences to specific HLA alleles. Some IMGT-functional V segments, including TRBV6-2 and TRBV6-3, could not be told apart with the 87-base-pair reads, so those segments were excluded. Sequencing depth was assumed to be roughly uniform across donors in the presence/absence analyses, though that assumption may not hold. In a later genetic analysis, fewer N-insertions in productive TCRs were reported among donors in an Asian-associated ancestry cluster than the roughly 700-donor mean. A further reported finding was that TCR beta sequences accurately predicted the HLA-A and HLA-B alleles for most subjects in the first cohort. The classifier was reported to diagnose cytomegalovirus status with high specificity and sensitivity in both the original cohort and the validation cohort. Strong co-occurrence of HLA alleles, especially DR and DQ, made assigning TCR associations to individual alleles difficult. A later analysis found that most CMV-associated TCR beta chains appeared HLA-restricted, with HLA associations seemingly driven largely by CMV exposure. In vitro tests confirmed that a few of the cytomegalovirus-associated TCR beta chains recognize cytomegalovirus antigens. This cohort had only TCR beta chains sequenced, and the lack of alpha or paired-chain data limited which features could be detected. A later analysis found that TCR association rates varied across HLA loci, with DRB1 alleles showing the most associated TCRs and HLA-C alleles the fewest. According to a later analysis, parvovirus B19, influenza, CMV and Epstein-Barr virus appeared linked to several top co-occurrence clusters. An earlier analysis of 587 of the donors showed that most TCR beta V segments appeared in productive rearrangements either about 87% or about 30% of the time, which broadly matched IMGT annotations. An association between a missense DCLRE1C variant and V-gene and J-gene trimming of TCR beta chains was found in a later genetic analysis and replicated in an independent cohort. HLA typing was unavailable for some donors at each locus, so association tests used only the typed subset.

A remark on this clone: Its antigen remains unidentified. Per-nucleotide qualities are absent, and no much larger clonotype sits a single base away. Other DNA sequences of this sample code for an identical CDR3.

The library was prepared using the immunoSEQ multiplex PCR assay. For the multiplex PCR, a mixture combining 60 forward primers for TCR Vbeta segments and 13 reverse primers for TCR Jbeta segments was used. Amplification of the CDR3 region of rearranged TCR beta genes was performed with a multiplex PCR assay on genomic DNA. The Illumina HiSeq System was used to sequence the amplified TCR beta libraries as 87-base-pair reads. Per the source publication's procedure: In a later analysis, 77 million or so unique TCR beta chains were counted across the approximately 640 repertoires, and roughly 9.9 million of these chains were shared by at least two donors. To remove PCR and sequencing errors, raw reads were error-corrected and collapsed into unique sequences using a nearest-neighbor algorithm that merged closely related sequences. Alignment of CDR3 sequences to IMGT reference sequences was used to assign V, D and J gene segments. For a sequence to be retained, a match of at least six nucleotides was required to both a V gene segment and a J gene segment. A rearrangement was called productive if the CDR3 had no stop codons and remained in frame with V and J, and every other rearrangement was called non-productive. Following IMGT convention, CDR3 was defined as the stretch from the second conserved V-encoded cysteine to the conserved J-encoded phenylalanine. Sequences without an unambiguous match to a single V gene segment were excluded from the earlier analysis of about 640 of the donors. In an earlier analysis of approximately 550 of the donors, V segments were called functional above 56.7% productive rearrangements and were called segregating when the between-donor standard deviation exceeded 5%. To diagnose cytomegalovirus status from the catalog of TCR beta chain sequences, a statistical classification framework was built. In a later analysis, V and J genes were assigned by comparing TCR nucleotide sequences against IMGT/GENE-DB human TR gene sequences. A later analysis assigned CDR3 sequences and most-parsimonious VDJ recombination scenarios with the TCRdist pipeline. In a later analysis, each TCR beta chain was defined by its CDR3 amino acid sequence together with its V-gene family, and reads lacking a unique V-gene family were excluded. To address suspected cross-contamination and a sequencing artifact, a later analysis removed some 620 highly shared, low-generation-probability nucleotide sequences. In a later analysis, a clonal expansion index for each public chain was calculated from normalized within-repertoire ranks of inferred template counts. In a later analysis, generation probabilities were computed using a VDJ recombination model fitted to out-of-frame rearrangements, and the results were checked against IGoR. In a later analysis, hypergeometric tests were used to score TCR-TCR, TCR-HLA and TCR-CMV co-occurrence, with a repertoire-size bias correction applied to TCR pairs. False discovery rates were estimated in a later analysis by permuting HLA or CMV assignments 20 times. In a later analysis, co-occurring TCRs were grouped using DBSCAN, and TCRdist sequence similarity was added for clustering within HLA-allele-positive subsets. Repertoires with fewer than 30,000 or more than 120,000 public chains were left out of co-occurrence clustering, as were about 5 repertoires with anomalous nucleotide sharing. TCRdb took this table from immuneACCESS and kept in-frame rearrangements with V and J called. Such tables lack part of the clones; where checked against another copy, unresolved V genes explain under half of the gap, and the rest is unexplained. That table supplies the V and J calls and clone size; D and trimming were determined from the DNA. The sample table contains 90,000 to 150,000 clones; only one count was recorded for roughly 77% of them. 1.5% to 2% of the sample belongs to the ten largest clones.

The germline ends are 7 bases apart after V is trimmed by 0 bases and J by 6 bases. From its cysteine to its phenylalanine, the CDR3 spans 12 amino acids. The only DNA kept is the CDR3, 36 bases in frame from the first base. CDR1 and CDR2 were assigned from the germline V gene as SGHRS and YFSETQ. In total, 600 or so healthy bone marrow donors made up the cohort. At the time of sampling, every cohort member was nominally healthy, though immune exposures that went unrecorded were likely present. The donor was CMV seronegative and was included in the group of hundreds of seronegative cohort members. A peripheral blood sample was collected from each donor, and TCR beta sequencing was performed on peripheral blood mononuclear cells. The Qiagen DNeasy Blood Extraction Kit was used to extract genomic DNA from the blood cell samples.

This TCR was sampled from a man aged 35-49 years in good health and CMV-seronegative. The specimen sequenced was PBMCs. The rearrangement joined TRBV5-1 to TRBJ2-7; TRBD2 is a possible D gene, resting on 5 matching bases. The CDR3 is CASSLAGGEQYF. The DNA sequence is as follows: TGCGCCAGCAGCTTGGCCGGAGGCGAGCAGTACTTC.